The entry that follows covers one T cell receptor (beta chain) sequence. Germline is not matched at one junction end, which may reflect a read error. These data originate in a study of T cell changes during pregnancy in multiple sclerosis. The CDR3 spans 14 residues. Looked up from germline, CDR1 is SSHAT and CDR2 is FNYEAQ (reference sequence). Libraries were prepared by immunoSEQ multiplex PCR; TCRdb keeps only in-frame clonotypes and omits some of them. The table has under 50,000 clones, 75% to 95% seen once. The V and J genes are TRBV7-7 and TRBJ2-7; a weak D match, TRBD1 (5 bases). This clonotype was sampled from a female donor with multiple sclerosis, enrolled in a pregnancy study. Sample: CD8+ T cells from peripheral blood mononuclear cells, taken in the second trimester of pregnancy. As DNA, the CDR3 is TGTGCTAGCAGCTTAGGATCTTGGGGCTCCGAGCAGTACTTC. Protein: CASSLGSWGSEQYF.